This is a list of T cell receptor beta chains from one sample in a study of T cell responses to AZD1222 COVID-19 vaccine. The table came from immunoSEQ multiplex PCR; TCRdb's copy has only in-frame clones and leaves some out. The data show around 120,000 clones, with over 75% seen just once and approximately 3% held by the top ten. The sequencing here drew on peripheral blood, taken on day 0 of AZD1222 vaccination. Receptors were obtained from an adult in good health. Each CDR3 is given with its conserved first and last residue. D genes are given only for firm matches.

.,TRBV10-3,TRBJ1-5,CAISAEPASQPQHF
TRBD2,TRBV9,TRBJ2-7,CASSVDPGLAYEQYF
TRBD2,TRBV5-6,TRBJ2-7,CASSQPGLAYEQYF
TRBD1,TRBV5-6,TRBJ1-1,CASSRGQLTGTEAFF
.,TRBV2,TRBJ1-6,CASRGGPGERGSPLHF
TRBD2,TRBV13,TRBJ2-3,CASSFLGGRAPDTQYF
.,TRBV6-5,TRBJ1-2,CASSYFAGGYTF
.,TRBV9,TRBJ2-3,CASSVGAADTQYF
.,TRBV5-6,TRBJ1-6,CASSLGGTPLHF
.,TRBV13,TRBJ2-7,CASSFDRLAEQYF
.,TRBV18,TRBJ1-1,CASSPPMQVSSQSFF
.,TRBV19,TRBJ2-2,CASSDFGTGELFF
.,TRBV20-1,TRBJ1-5,CSASIDGFSNQPQHF
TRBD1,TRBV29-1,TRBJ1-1,CSGLQGVYPMNTEAFF
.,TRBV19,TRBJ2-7,CAPPWGEQYF
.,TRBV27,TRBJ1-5,CASSAYLAAQPQHF
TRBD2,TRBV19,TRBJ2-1,CASSISRLAGAYNEQFF
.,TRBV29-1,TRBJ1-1,CSVGAGWATEAFF
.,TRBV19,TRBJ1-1,CASSPGTEAFF
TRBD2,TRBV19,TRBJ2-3,CASSPGEGTTDTQYF
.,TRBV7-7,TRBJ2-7,CASSLESGYEQYF
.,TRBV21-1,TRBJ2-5,CASSPPGTQYF
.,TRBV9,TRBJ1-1,CASSGAYTEAFF
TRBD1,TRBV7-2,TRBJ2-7,CASSPTGQGVLEQYF
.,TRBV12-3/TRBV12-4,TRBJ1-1,CATDWGRGSEAFF
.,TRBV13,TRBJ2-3,CASSLDGEEAQYF
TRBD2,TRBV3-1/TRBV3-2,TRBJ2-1,CASSLPARLAGGHEQFF
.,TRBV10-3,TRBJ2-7,CAISESGPYEQYF
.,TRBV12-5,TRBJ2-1,CASGLVIKEGYNEQFF
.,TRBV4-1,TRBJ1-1,CASSQDGQPNTEAFF
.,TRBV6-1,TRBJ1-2,CASSEVPEGGRKTF
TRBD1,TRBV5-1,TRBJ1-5,CASSLGGQGDNQPQHF
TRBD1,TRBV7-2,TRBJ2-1,CASSISGTGSNEQFF
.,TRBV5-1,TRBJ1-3,CASSLVEGPGNTIYF
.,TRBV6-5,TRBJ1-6,CASNPGRGGGSPLHF
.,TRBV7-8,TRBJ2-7,CASSFLYEQYF
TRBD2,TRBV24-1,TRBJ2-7,CATSDSRLAGLEQYF
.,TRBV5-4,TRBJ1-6,CASTIWGSYNSPLHF
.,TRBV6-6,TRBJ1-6,CASRRGTPNSPLHF
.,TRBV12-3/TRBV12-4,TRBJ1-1,CASSWGRSLVGF
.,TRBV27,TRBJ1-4,CASSRSSGAFNEKLFF
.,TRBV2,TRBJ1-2,CASTYAYGYTF
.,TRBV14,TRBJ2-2,CASSQDPGNTGELFF
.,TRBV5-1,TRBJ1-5,CASSLGGFNQPQHF
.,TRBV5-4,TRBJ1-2,CASTILGGDYGYTF